Shown below are 21 T cell receptor beta chains from a single sample sequenced in a study of T cell clonotyping in hematopoietic cell transplantation. Time point: recipient sample about 28 days before transplant, after cytoreduction. The table came from immunoSEQ multiplex PCR; TCRdb's copy has only in-frame clones and leaves some out. The sample carries around 5,400 clones, 70% to 90% recorded once. The sample here was peripheral blood mononuclear cells, taken before stem cell transplant. The receptors shown here come from a woman aged 50 to 60 with acute myeloid leukemia. Some clones in this sample may be carry-over from other donors' samples.

The J gene is TRBJ1-2, the V gene TRBV6-6, with D uncertain. CDR1 MNHNY and CDR2 SVGAGI come from the germline V gene (reference sequence). The CDR3 loop spans 12 amino acids. The germline V and J ends were trimmed by 3 bases and 6 bases, with 8 bases remaining between them. The CDR3 reads CASSYTRDGYTF. CDR3 nucleotides: TGTGCCAGCAGTTATACTCGGGATGGCTACACCTTC.

The V and J genes are TRBV2 and TRBJ2-7; D is unresolved. Trimming took 5 bases from V and 11 from J, leaving 19 bases between them. In germline, CDR1 is SNHLY, CDR2 FYNNEI. The CDR3 has 13 amino acids. CDR3: CASSFVEQDYEYF. The CDR3 DNA reads as TGTGCCAGCAGTTTTGTAGAACAAGATTATGAGTACTTC.

This clone was counted a few times. The chain uses TRBV4-1 and TRBJ1-5; D is uncertain. The germline CDR1 and CDR2 sequences are MGHRA and YSYEKL. Between the trimmed V and J ends, which lost 3 bases and 4 bases, there was a span of 16 bases. The CDR3 consists of 16 residues. CDR3: CASSQEQTSRNQPQHF. For the CDR3, the DNA is TGCGCCAGCAGCCAGGAACAGACGTCGAGGAATCAGCCCCAGCATTTT.

The gene calls are TRBV7-2 and TRBJ2-7, with D possibly TRBD2 on 6 matching bases. Trimming cost V 5 bases and J 0 bases, with 14 bases left between them. The germline V gene encodes CDR1 SGHTA and CDR2 FQGNSA. The CDR3 has 15 residues. Written as DNA, the CDR3 is TGTGCCAGCAGCCGGCTGGGGGGAAGCTCCTACGAGCAGTACTTC. This sequence encodes CASSRLGGSSYEQYF.

The chain couples TRBV9 to TRBJ2-1, with D maybe TRBD1 (6 bases). CDR3 length: 15 amino acids. Trimming removed 1 base from V and 3 bases from J, with 11 bases in between. CDR1 and CDR2 (germline): SGDLS, YYNGEE. CDR3 coding DNA: TGTGCCAGCAGCGTACAGGACAGTCACTACAATGAGCAGTTCTTC. It codes for CASSVQDSHYNEQFF.

This sequence joins TRBV2 and TRBJ1-6, with 8 bases aligning to TRBD1. The CDR3 contains 16 residues. V lost 5 bases and J lost 6; bases outside the gene matches: 9. Germline-derived CDR1 and CDR2 are SNHLY and FYNNEI. The CDR3 reads CASSLGQATLNSPLHF. The CDR3 DNA reads TGTGCCAGCAGTTTGGGACAGGCCACCCTTAATTCACCCCTCCACTTT. Drawing the rest from reference TRBV2 and TRBJ1-6, the complete variable domain is EPEVTQTPSHQVTQMGQEVILRCVPISNHLYFYWYRQILGQKVEFLVSFYNNEISEKSEIFDDQFSVERPDGSNFTLKIRSTKLEDSAMYFCASSLGQATLNSPLHFGNGTRLTVT.

The chain employs TRBV19 and TRBJ1-5; D not resolved. The germline V and J ends were trimmed by 3 bases and 9 bases, with 9 bases remaining between them. Germline V CDR1 and CDR2: LNHDA, SQIVND (reference sequence). The CDR3 loop spans 12 amino acids. CDR3 DNA: TGTGCCAGTAGTATTGGCGATCGGCCCCAGCATTTT. Protein sequence: CASSIGDRPQHF.

Comment on this clone: This is likely a read error, given that the CDR3 carries no conserved phenylalanine or tryptophan at its end. The V call is TRBV4-1, the J call TRBJ2-7; D might be TRBD2 (5 bases). The CDR3 is 13 amino acids. V lost 9 bases to trimming and J lost 2 bases, with 14 bases between them. CDR1 MGHRA and CDR2 YSYEKL come from the germline V gene. The CDR3 DNA reads TGCGCCAGTAGCGAAGGGTGGACCTACGAGCAGTACCTC. This translates into CASSEGWTYEQYL.

The chain employs TRBV11-2 and TRBJ2-3, with D perhaps TRBD1 or TRBD2 (5 bases each). The CDR3 spans 15 residues. V gave up 5 bases and J gave up 4 bases, with 16 bases separating them. CDR1 is SGHAT, CDR2 FQNNGV, per germline. The CDR3 nucleotides read TGTGCCAGCAGCCTTTTTGGGGGAGACCCAGATACGCAGTATTTT. As protein: CASSLFGGDPDTQYF.

The rearrangement uses TRBV6-1 and TRBJ1-2; D is undetermined. The CDR3 is 12 residues long. Trimming took off 5 bases at V and 5 bases at J, with 9 bases between the two ends. Germline CDR1 reads MNHNS; CDR2 reads SASEGT. CDR3 DNA sequence: TGTGCCAGCAGTCCGGGCGGGTATGGCTACACCTTC. As protein: CASSPGGYGYTF.

This chain links TRBV30 with TRBJ2-1; unclear D gene. Trimming removed 1 base from V and 8 bases from J, with 6 bases in between. The germline CDR1 and CDR2 sequences are GTSNPN and SVGIG (reference sequence). CDR3 size: 11 residues. The CDR3 region is CAWSEQHEQFF. For the CDR3, the DNA is TGTGCCTGGAGTGAACAACATGAGCAGTTCTTC.

This clone came up once. The V and J genes are TRBV7-2 and TRBJ1-3; TRBD1 matches at 8 bases. CDR1 and CDR2 from the germline V gene are SGHTA and FQGNSA. J was trimmed by 4 bases and V by 5 bases; bases with no gene match: 1. The CDR3 consists of 13 residues. The CDR3 loop reads CASSGDRGNTIYF. The CDR3, as DNA: TGTGCCAGCAGCGGGGACAGGGGAAACACCATATATTTT.

V and J are TRBV5-5 and TRBJ1-2; D not certain. The CDR3 contains 11 residues. The germline V gene has CDR1 SGHKS and CDR2 YYEKEE (reference sequence). Trimming removed 3 bases from V and 8 bases from J, with 8 bases in between. CDR3 DNA: TGTGCCAGCAGCTCCAGTTGGGGCTACACCTTC. It codes for CASSSSWGYTF.

This clone occurred a few times. CDR3 sequence (DNA): TGTGCCAGCAAACCCAGGAGAACGGTGAACACTGAAGCTTTCTTT. This codes for CASKPRRTVNTEAFF. This rearrangement joins TRBV6-5 to TRBJ1-1; unclear D gene. V was shortened by 7 bases and J by 0 bases, with 15 bases between the two germline ends. Germline V gene sequence: CDR1 MNHEY, CDR2 SVGAGI. The CDR3 runs 15 residues.

The chain uses TRBV6-1 and TRBJ1-6; D is unclear. Germline V gives CDR1 MNHNS, CDR2 SASEGT. V was shortened by 4 bases and J by 10 bases, with 8 bases between the two germline ends. This CDR3 has 12 amino acids. This chain's CDR3 is CASSGDNSPLHF. CDR3 coding DNA: TGTGCCAGCAGTGGAGACAACTCACCCCTCCACTTT.

The rearrangement links TRBV7-8 to TRBJ1-1, with a tentative D call TRBD1 (6 bases). Germline values: CDR1 SGHVS, CDR2 FQNEAQ. V was cut by 5 bases and J by 1 base, with 14 bases left in between. This CDR3 comprises 15 residues. The CDR3 loop reads CASSAHLTGNTEAFF. DNA of the CDR3: TGTGCCAGCAGCGCGCACTTGACAGGGAACACTGAAGCTTTCTTT.

This chain uses TRBV2 with TRBJ2-7, with D uncertain. V was shortened by 2 bases and J by 5 bases, with 4 bases between the two germline ends. The V gene's germline CDR1 is SNHLY and CDR2 FYNNEI. CDR3 size: 11 residues. DNA of the CDR3: TGTGCCAGCAGTGAATTCCACGAGCAGTACTTC. Translation gives CASSEFHEQYF.

This sequence joins TRBV2 and TRBJ2-7; 7 nucleotides line up with TRBD2. Germline-derived CDR1 and CDR2 are SNHLY and FYNNEI. The CDR3 is 15 amino acids. The ends lost 9 bases at V and 1 base at J; junction bases unmatched: 12. CDR3 in amino acids: CARSPPSGASYEQYF. The CDR3 nucleotides read TGTGCCAGGAGCCCCCCCAGCGGGGCTTCCTACGAGCAGTACTTC. Full variable domain (missing parts from reference TRBV2 and TRBJ2-7): EPEVTQTPSHQVTQMGQEVILRCVPISNHLYFYWYRQILGQKVEFLVSFYNNEISEKSEIFDDQFSVERPDGSNFTLKIRSTKLEDSAMYFCARSPPSGASYEQYFGPGTRLTVT.

The rearrangement joins TRBV11-2 to TRBJ2-5; D not resolved. CDR1 is SGHAT and CDR2 is FQNNGV in the germline V gene. The CDR3 consists of 17 residues. The V gene lost 5 bases and the J gene lost 2 bases, with 21 bases spanning the gap. CDR3 bases: TGTGCCAGCAGCCAAGAAGGGAACAAATTAGATCAAGAGACCCAGTACTTC. Amino acids: CASSQEGNKLDQETQYF.

The rearrangement joins TRBV18 to TRBJ1-1, with D possibly TRBD1 on 6 matching bases. The CDR3 covers 13 residues. Germline CDR1 is KGHSH and CDR2 is LQKENI. Between the trimmed V and J ends, which lost 5 bases and 1 base, there was a span of 8 bases. The CDR3 is CASSSTGNTEAFF. CDR3 nucleotide sequence: TGTGCCAGCTCATCGACAGGGAACACTGAAGCTTTCTTT. The full variable domain, in which reference TRBV18 and TRBJ1-1 provide the parts outside the CDR3, is NAGVMQNPRHLVRRRGQEARLRCSPMKGHSHVYWYRQLPEEGLKFMVYLQKENIIDESGMPKERFSAEFPKEGPSILRIQQVVRGDSAAYFCASSSTGNTEAFFGQGTRLTVV.

This clone was counted a single time. The V and J genes are TRBV4-1 and TRBJ2-2; D is unresolved. This CDR3 is 14 amino acids long. CDR1 is MGHRA, CDR2 YSYEKL, per germline. V was pared by 3 bases and J by 5 bases, with 10 bases between. CDR3 nucleotide sequence: TGCGCCAGCAGCCAGATAGTGGGGACCGGGGAGCTGTTTTTT. Translating it yields CASSQIVGTGELFF.